The 2 T cell receptor beta chains listed next were all sequenced from one sample in a study of PD-1 blockade in classical Hodgkin lymphoma. Time point described: newly diagnosed, previously untreated cHL patient sample. Using magnetic negative selection, the CD4+ T cells were separated out of thawed PBMCs. Sequenced by immunoSEQ multiplex PCR; TCRdb stores in-frame clones only, minus some. Here the sample spans roughly 27,000 clones, approximately 88% being singletons. Source material: CD4+ T cells from blood. The receptors were gathered from a human donor with classical Hodgkin lymphoma.

This chain connects TRBV5-1 to TRBJ2-5, with 8 bases that match TRBD1. The CDR3 runs to 14 residues. Germline trimming cut 4 bases from V and 2 bases from J; bases unmatched to any gene: 4. Germline V lookup: CDR1 SGHRS, CDR2 YFSETQ. CDR3 in DNA: TGCGCCAGCAGCCCGACAGGGGTACAAGAGACCCAGTACTTC. Protein product: CASSPTGVQETQYF.

The rearrangement uses TRBV6-4 and TRBJ2-3, with D possibly being TRBD2 (6 bases). CDR3 size: 15 residues. V lost 4 bases and J 4 bases, leaving 15 bases between the germline ends. Germline CDR1 is MRHNA and CDR2 is SNTAGT. The CDR3 DNA is TGTGCCAGCAGTGGTGGCGGGGTGGTGGCAGATACGCAGTATTTT. Protein: CASSGGGVVADTQYF.